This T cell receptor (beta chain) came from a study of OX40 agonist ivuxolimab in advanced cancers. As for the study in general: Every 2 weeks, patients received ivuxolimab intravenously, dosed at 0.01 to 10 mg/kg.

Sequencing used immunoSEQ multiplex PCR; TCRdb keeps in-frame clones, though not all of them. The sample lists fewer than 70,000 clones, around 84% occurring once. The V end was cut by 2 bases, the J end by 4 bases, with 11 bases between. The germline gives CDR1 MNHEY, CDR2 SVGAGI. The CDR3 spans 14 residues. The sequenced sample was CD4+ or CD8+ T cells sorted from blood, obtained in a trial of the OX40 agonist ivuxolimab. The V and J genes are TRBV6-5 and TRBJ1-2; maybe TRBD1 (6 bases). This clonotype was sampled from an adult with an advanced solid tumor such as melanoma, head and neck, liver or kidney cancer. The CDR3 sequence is CASSYRGRFYGYTF. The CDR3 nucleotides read TGTGCCAGCAGTTACCGGGGGCGCTTCTATGGCTACACCTTC.